This TCR beta chain was found in a study of regulatory T cells in long-lasting Graves disease. The study's findings and limits: Persistent disease preferred TRBV28, TRBJ1-2 and TRBJ2-5; new disease, TRBV20-1 and TRBJ2-1.

About this clonotype itself: The antigen is undetermined.

Libraries of TCR beta came from iRepertoire HTBI primers plus Arm-PCR of CDR3 regions. In TCRdb, the multiplex PCR reads were re-called with MiXCR into one record per CDR3 protein. The repertoire includes under 450,000 distinct CDR3 sequences, around 11% of them detected once, and approximately 19% sits in the top ten. Time point reported: newly diagnosed GD, antithyroid drugs for less than 3 months. The TCR library was made from RNA extracted from PBMCs. This CDR3 has 15 residues. The ends lost 3 bases at V and 3 bases at J; junction bases unmatched: 7. Per the germline V gene, CDR1 is SGDLS and CDR2 is YYNGEE. These sequences were also reported in another study, on T cells in Graves' hyperthyroidism and ophthalmopathy. From that paper: A set of HTBI primers served as the primers for a first-round RT-PCR of the TCR CDR3.

This clonotype was obtained from a woman aged 18-29 years with Graves disease. Sequenced here: peripheral blood mononuclear cells (PBMCs), sampled at new diagnosis, from a patient treated with antithyroid drugs. The chain couples TRBV9 to TRBJ2-3; TRBD1 matches 7 bases. The CDR3 spells CASSEEGAGTDTQYF. Here the CDR3 DNA reads TGTGCCAGCAGCGAAGAGGGGGCCGGGACAGATACGCAGTATTTT.